This T cell receptor (beta chain) is from a study of blood T cell repertoires in COVID-19. This CDR3 has 13 residues. Trimming took off 4 bases at V and 1 base at J, with 6 bases between the two ends. The germline V gene has CDR1 KGHSH and CDR2 LQKENI. Some clones are missing from TCRdb's copy, which holds only in-frame ones; the method was immunoSEQ multiplex PCR. The sample lists tens of thousands of clones, 80% to 95% seen once, with under 7% in the top ten. The V gene is TRBV18, the J gene TRBJ2-3, with D unresolved. Input material: peripheral blood. The receptor was isolated from a man aged 50-60 years with active COVID-19. In nucleotides, the CDR3 is TGTGCCAGCTCACGTTCAGGCACAGATACGCAGTATTTT. Protein product: CASSRSGTDTQYF.